The rows below give T cell receptor beta chains drawn from one sample of a study of control samples from healthy donors and cancer patients. Sequencing was performed with immunoSEQ multiplex PCR; in TCRdb, only in-frame clones are kept and a portion is missing. The repertoire holds approximately 220,000 clones, 85% to 95% seen once, with more than 1.3% in the top ten. The sample was blood. These receptors all stem from a man aged 45-60 years in good health. The CDR3 runs from the conserved cysteine through the conserved F or W. Fields, in order: V gene, D gene, clone size, J gene, CDR3 protein, CDR3 DNA. A D gene is named only where the DNA matches it firmly. Some rows mark clone size as missing; the rest say once, few, many or name a class of expanded clone.

v_gene: TRBV11-2
d_gene: -
abundance: -
j_gene: TRBJ2-7
CDR3aa: CASSSNQGWEQYF
CDR3nt: TGTGCCAGCAGCTCCAACCAGGGGTGGGAGCAGTACTTC

v_gene: TRBV3-1/TRBV3-2
d_gene: -
abundance: -
j_gene: TRBJ1-3
CDR3aa: CASSQIETLSGNTIYF
CDR3nt: TGTGCCAGCAGCCAAATTGAGACTCTCTCTGGAAACACCATATATTTT

v_gene: TRBV2
d_gene: -
abundance: -
j_gene: TRBJ1-1
CDR3aa: CASSRDRERFAFF
CDR3nt: TGTGCCAGCAGTCGGGATCGGGAGAGGTTTGCTTTCTTT

v_gene: TRBV7-9
d_gene: TRBD1
abundance: -
j_gene: TRBJ1-6
CDR3aa: CASSLAGTGFVGSPLHF
CDR3nt: TGTGCCAGCAGCTTAGCCGGGACAGGGTTTGTGGGGTCACCCCTCCACTTT

v_gene: TRBV18
d_gene: -
abundance: -
j_gene: TRBJ1-1
CDR3aa: CASSPGLNTEAFF
CDR3nt: TGTGCCAGCTCACCCGGACTCAACACTGAAGCTTTCTTT

v_gene: TRBV2
d_gene: -
abundance: -
j_gene: TRBJ1-4
CDR3aa: CASSELTTNEKLFF
CDR3nt: TGTGCCAGCAGTGAATTAACCACTAATGAAAAACTGTTTTTT

v_gene: TRBV6-5
d_gene: -
abundance: -
j_gene: TRBJ2-1
CDR3aa: CASERGGLGNEQFF
CDR3nt: TGTGCCAGCGAAAGGGGGGGGCTGGGAAATGAGCAGTTCTTC

v_gene: TRBV18
d_gene: -
abundance: -
j_gene: TRBJ2-1
CDR3aa: CASSPDLMYNEQFF
CDR3nt: TGTGCCAGCTCACCCGACTTAATGTACAATGAGCAGTTCTTC

v_gene: TRBV3-1/TRBV3-2
d_gene: -
abundance: once
j_gene: TRBJ2-2
CDR3aa: CASSQPRGDNTGELFF
CDR3nt: TGTGCCAGCAGCCAACCCCGCGGAGATAACACCGGGGAGCTGTTTTTT

v_gene: TRBV4-2
d_gene: -
abundance: -
j_gene: TRBJ2-3
CDR3aa: CASNIGGQADTQYF
CDR3nt: TGTGCCAGTAACATCGGGGGCCAGGCAGATACGCAGTATTTT

v_gene: TRBV21-1
d_gene: -
abundance: -
j_gene: TRBJ1-2
CDR3aa: CASSKVGGANYGYTF
CDR3nt: TGTGCCAGCAGCAAAGTAGGAGGGGCTAACTATGGCTACACCTTC

v_gene: TRBV5-1
d_gene: TRBD2
abundance: -
j_gene: TRBJ2-2
CDR3aa: CASSFLAGGPAELFF
CDR3nt: TGCGCCAGCAGCTTCTTAGCGGGGGGTCCGGCCGAGCTGTTTTTT

v_gene: TRBV19
d_gene: TRBD1
abundance: -
j_gene: TRBJ2-7
CDR3aa: CARTTRTGTGYIYEQYF
CDR3nt: TGTGCCAGGACTACGAGGACCGGGACAGGGTATATCTACGAGCAGTACTTC

v_gene: TRBV7-9
d_gene: -
abundance: -
j_gene: TRBJ1-1
CDR3aa: CASSLPGGNTEAFF
CDR3nt: TGTGCCAGCAGCCTCCCCGGGGGAAACACTGAAGCTTTCTTT

v_gene: TRBV19
d_gene: TRBD1
abundance: -
j_gene: TRBJ2-1
CDR3aa: CASSSHRGLGNEQFF
CDR3nt: TGTGCCAGTAGTTCCCACAGGGGGTTGGGCAATGAGCAGTTCTTC

v_gene: TRBV5-4
d_gene: TRBD1
abundance: -
j_gene: TRBJ2-7
CDR3aa: CASSHPGQGIYEQYF
CDR3nt: TGTGCCAGCAGCCACCCGGGACAGGGTATCTACGAGCAGTACTTC

v_gene: TRBV28
d_gene: -
abundance: -
j_gene: TRBJ1-2
CDR3aa: CASLRNYGYTF
CDR3nt: TGTGCCAGCCTGCGGAACTATGGCTACACCTTC

v_gene: TRBV28
d_gene: -
abundance: -
j_gene: TRBJ1-2
CDR3aa: CASSLLAGDYGYTF
CDR3nt: TGTGCCAGCAGTTTATTGGCAGGGGATTATGGCTACACCTTC

v_gene: TRBV3-1/TRBV3-2
d_gene: -
abundance: -
j_gene: TRBJ2-3
CDR3aa: CASSTVRPIVMQDTQYF
CDR3nt: TGTGCCAGCAGCACAGTGCGGCCCATTGTCATGCAAGATACGCAGTATTTT

v_gene: TRBV30
d_gene: -
abundance: -
j_gene: TRBJ2-6
CDR3aa: CAWTRGYGNVLTF
CDR3nt: TGTGCCTGGACAAGGGGGTACGGCAACGTCCTGACTTTC

v_gene: TRBV7-2
d_gene: -
abundance: -
j_gene: TRBJ1-5
CDR3aa: CASSLQTFSNQPQHF
CDR3nt: TGTGCCAGCAGCCTTCAGACATTTAGCAATCAGCCCCAGCATTTT

v_gene: TRBV4-2
d_gene: TRBD1
abundance: -
j_gene: TRBJ1-1
CDR3aa: CASSPSGQGLVSAFF
CDR3nt: TGTGCCAGCAGCCCCTCCGGACAGGGGCTGGTATCGGCTTTCTTT

v_gene: TRBV6-6
d_gene: -
abundance: few
j_gene: TRBJ1-5
CDR3aa: CASSYFAGDQPQHF
CDR3nt: TGTGCCAGCAGTTACTTCGCAGGAGATCAGCCCCAGCATTTT

v_gene: TRBV3-1/TRBV3-2
d_gene: -
abundance: -
j_gene: TRBJ1-3
CDR3aa: CASSPASGNTIYF
CDR3nt: TGTGCCAGCAGCCCCGCCTCTGGAAACACCATATATTTT

v_gene: TRBV20-1
d_gene: -
abundance: -
j_gene: TRBJ2-1
CDR3aa: CSAAPNEQFF
CDR3nt: TGCAGTGCCGCCCCCAATGAGCAGTTCTTC

v_gene: TRBV19
d_gene: -
abundance: -
j_gene: TRBJ1-2
CDR3aa: CASRTGQGVYGYTF
CDR3nt: TGTGCCAGTAGGACCGGGCAGGGAGTCTATGGCTACACCTTC

v_gene: TRBV10-2
d_gene: -
abundance: -
j_gene: TRBJ2-5
CDR3aa: CASTPGRKETQYF
CDR3nt: TGCGCCAGCACCCCGGGCAGAAAAGAGACCCAGTACTTC

v_gene: TRBV3-1/TRBV3-2
d_gene: -
abundance: once
j_gene: TRBJ2-6
CDR3aa: CASRPSGANVLTF
CDR3nt: TGTGCCAGCAGACCTTCTGGGGCCAACGTCCTGACTTTC

v_gene: TRBV19
d_gene: TRBD2
abundance: once
j_gene: TRBJ2-1
CDR3aa: CASSIGSGLAGAAGEQFF
CDR3nt: TGTGCCAGTAGTATAGGTTCGGGACTAGCGGGGGCGGCCGGTGAGCAGTTCTTC

v_gene: TRBV6-5
d_gene: TRBD2
abundance: -
j_gene: TRBJ2-1
CDR3aa: CASSSTSGYNEQFF
CDR3nt: TGTGCCAGCAGTTCCACTAGCGGGTACAATGAGCAGTTCTTC

v_gene: TRBV24-1
d_gene: TRBD2
abundance: -
j_gene: TRBJ2-5
CDR3aa: CATSDTGLAGGETQYF
CDR3nt: TGTGCCACCAGTGATACCGGACTAGCGGGGGGGGAGACCCAGTACTTC

v_gene: TRBV19
d_gene: -
abundance: -
j_gene: TRBJ1-5
CDR3aa: CASSTTGTASNQPQHF
CDR3nt: TGTGCCAGTAGCACCACCGGGACCGCCTCCAATCAGCCCCAGCATTTT

v_gene: TRBV5-4
d_gene: -
abundance: once
j_gene: TRBJ2-2
CDR3aa: CASSPRSTGELFF
CDR3nt: TGTGCCAGCAGCCCTCGTAGCACCGGGGAGCTGTTTTTT

v_gene: TRBV11-2
d_gene: -
abundance: -
j_gene: TRBJ2-7
CDR3aa: CASSLENGAYEQYF
CDR3nt: TGTGCCAGCAGCTTAGAGAATGGGGCCTACGAGCAGTACTTC

v_gene: TRBV5-1
d_gene: TRBD1
abundance: -
j_gene: TRBJ1-5
CDR3aa: CASSPIGGQGEPQHF
CDR3nt: TGCGCCAGCAGCCCAATTGGGGGACAGGGAGAGCCCCAGCATTTT

v_gene: TRBV28
d_gene: -
abundance: once
j_gene: TRBJ1-6
CDR3aa: CASSFLNSPLHF
CDR3nt: TGTGCCAGCAGTTTTCTGAATTCACCCCTCCACTTT

v_gene: TRBV29-1
d_gene: -
abundance: -
j_gene: TRBJ1-3
CDR3aa: CSVGQVAGNTIYF
CDR3nt: TGCAGCGTTGGACAGGTTGCTGGAAACACCATATATTTT

v_gene: TRBV2
d_gene: -
abundance: -
j_gene: TRBJ1-1
CDR3aa: CASRMGGGRLEAFF
CDR3nt: TGTGCCAGCAGGATGGGCGGGGGTAGGCTTGAAGCTTTCTTT

v_gene: TRBV5-1
d_gene: TRBD1
abundance: -
j_gene: TRBJ1-4
CDR3aa: CASSPDREDEKLFF
CDR3nt: TGCGCCAGCAGCCCGGACAGGGAAGATGAAAAACTGTTTTTT

v_gene: TRBV7-2
d_gene: -
abundance: once
j_gene: TRBJ2-1
CDR3aa: CASSLDRDQAYNEQFF
CDR3nt: TGTGCCAGCAGCTTAGACAGGGACCAGGCCTACAATGAGCAGTTCTTC

v_gene: TRBV11-2
d_gene: -
abundance: -
j_gene: TRBJ2-7
CDR3aa: CASSPQGGAALEQYF
CDR3nt: TGTGCCAGCAGCCCCCAGGGTGGGGCCGCGCTCGAGCAGTACTTC

v_gene: TRBV13
d_gene: TRBD2
abundance: once
j_gene: TRBJ2-7
CDR3aa: CASSPGIRGDYEQYF
CDR3nt: TGTGCCAGCAGCCCAGGGATACGGGGGGACTACGAGCAGTACTTC

v_gene: TRBV4-1
d_gene: -
abundance: -
j_gene: TRBJ1-2
CDR3aa: CASSSDEGIYGYTF
CDR3nt: TGCGCCAGCAGCTCTGATGAGGGAATCTATGGCTACACCTTC

v_gene: TRBV28
d_gene: -
abundance: -
j_gene: TRBJ2-2
CDR3aa: CASAGRPLVGELFF
CDR3nt: TGTGCCAGCGCGGGACGACCTCTAGTAGGGGAGCTGTTTTTT

v_gene: TRBV27
d_gene: -
abundance: -
j_gene: TRBJ1-6
CDR3aa: CAGPQRGNSPLHF
CDR3nt: TGTGCCGGGCCCCAGAGGGGGAATTCACCCCTCCACTTT

v_gene: TRBV6-6
d_gene: TRBD1
abundance: -
j_gene: TRBJ1-5
CDR3aa: CASSPGTGGVQPQHF
CDR3nt: TGTGCCAGCAGTCCCGGGACAGGAGGTGTGCAGCCCCAGCATTTT

v_gene: TRBV5-1
d_gene: TRBD1
abundance: once
j_gene: TRBJ2-1
CDR3aa: CASSETGGRNEQFF
CDR3nt: TGCGCCAGCAGCGAGACAGGGGGCCGCAATGAGCAGTTCTTC

v_gene: TRBV5-1
d_gene: -
abundance: -
j_gene: TRBJ1-6
CDR3aa: CASSLAILNSPLHF
CDR3nt: TGCGCCAGCAGCTTGGCCATCCTTAATTCACCCCTCCACTTT

v_gene: TRBV25-1
d_gene: -
abundance: -
j_gene: TRBJ2-6
CDR3aa: CASRGDSGANVLTF
CDR3nt: TGTGCCAGCCGCGGGGACTCTGGGGCCAACGTCCTGACTTTC

v_gene: TRBV9
d_gene: -
abundance: -
j_gene: TRBJ1-2
CDR3aa: CASSASGRGRKNGYTF
CDR3nt: TGTGCCAGCAGCGCGTCGGGGAGGGGAAGGAAAAATGGCTACACCTTC

v_gene: TRBV18
d_gene: -
abundance: -
j_gene: TRBJ1-2
CDR3aa: CASSPPEGRTYGYTF
CDR3nt: TGTGCCAGCTCACCACCGGAAGGGAGGACCTATGGCTACACCTTC

v_gene: TRBV28
d_gene: -
abundance: -
j_gene: TRBJ1-6
CDR3aa: CASSSPLSPLHF
CDR3nt: TGTGCCAGCAGTTCCCCATTGTCACCCCTCCACTTT

v_gene: TRBV24-1
d_gene: TRBD2
abundance: -
j_gene: TRBJ2-1
CDR3aa: CATSHRRGGLNEQFF
CDR3nt: TGTGCCACCAGTCACAGGCGGGGGGGTCTCAATGAGCAGTTCTTC

v_gene: TRBV28
d_gene: TRBD2
abundance: -
j_gene: TRBJ2-7
CDR3aa: CASSLGLAGGQRSYEQYF
CDR3nt: TGTGCCAGCAGCCTGGGACTAGCGGGGGGCCAGAGGTCCTACGAGCAGTACTTC

v_gene: TRBV6-6
d_gene: -
abundance: -
j_gene: TRBJ2-5
CDR3aa: CASSLLGGETQYF
CDR3nt: TGTGCCAGCAGCCTCCTAGGAGGAGAGACCCAGTACTTC

v_gene: TRBV5-1
d_gene: TRBD1
abundance: -
j_gene: TRBJ1-1
CDR3aa: CASRSQQGAGTEAFF
CDR3nt: TGCGCCAGCAGGTCCCAACAGGGGGCTGGCACTGAAGCTTTCTTT

v_gene: TRBV5-1
d_gene: TRBD1
abundance: -
j_gene: TRBJ1-1
CDR3aa: CASSLAGTDTEAFF
CDR3nt: TGCGCCAGCAGCTTGGCAGGGACAGACACTGAAGCTTTCTTT

v_gene: TRBV6-5
d_gene: -
abundance: -
j_gene: TRBJ2-5
CDR3aa: CASSRGPLWQETQYF
CDR3nt: TGTGCCAGCAGTCGCGGACCCTTGTGGCAAGAGACCCAGTACTTC

v_gene: TRBV5-4
d_gene: -
abundance: -
j_gene: TRBJ1-1
CDR3aa: CASSPGGADTEAFF
CDR3nt: TGTGCCAGCAGCCCCGGCGGGGCGGACACTGAAGCTTTCTTT